The clone carrying this TCR beta chain occurred once. The data stem from a study of blood T cell repertoires in COVID-19. Overall study: The United States, Italy and Spain supplied acute and convalescent COVID-19 samples. T cells, B-cell-depleted T cells, or PBMCs supplied cDNA or gDNA.

Methods used by the authors: Estimation of nucleated cell counts relied on the amplification of reference gene primers. The assay was immunoSEQ multiplex PCR, and TCRdb's table has in-frame clones only and misses some. That table supplies the V and J calls and clone size; D and trimming were determined from the DNA. The data contain 220,000 or so clones, approximately 78% of them singletons. V shed 0 bases and J shed 7 bases, with 15 bases lying between them. Germline values: CDR1 LGHNA, CDR2 YSLEER. This CDR3 is built from 16 residues. Enrollment of patients from Seattle took place during active infection, with longitudinal follow-up.

J is TRBJ2-2 and V is TRBV4-3, with D possibly being TRBD2 (6 bases). This TCR came from a woman of 80 years or more with COVID-19, enrolled during active disease. Source material: peripheral blood. The CDR3 region has the DNA TGCGCCAGCAGCCAAGATCGGGGGTATCGAGGCGGGGAGCTGTTTTTT. Amino acid sequence: CASSQDRGYRGGELFF.